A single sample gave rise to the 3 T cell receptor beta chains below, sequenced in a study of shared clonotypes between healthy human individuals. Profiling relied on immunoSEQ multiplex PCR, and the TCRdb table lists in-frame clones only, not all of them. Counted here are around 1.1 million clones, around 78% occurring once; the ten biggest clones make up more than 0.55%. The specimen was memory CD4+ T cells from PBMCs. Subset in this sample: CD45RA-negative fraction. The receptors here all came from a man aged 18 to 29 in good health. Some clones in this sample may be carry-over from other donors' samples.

The CDR3 here is CASSSLAGDTQYF. The CDR3 DNA is TGTGCCAGCAGCTCCCTTGCCGGGGATACGCAGTATTTT. V gene TRBV11-1 combines with J gene TRBJ2-3; D unresolved. Germline lookup yields CDR1 SGHAT and CDR2 FQDESV (reference sequence). V lost 4 bases and J lost 6, with 11 bases in between. This CDR3 is 13 amino acids long.

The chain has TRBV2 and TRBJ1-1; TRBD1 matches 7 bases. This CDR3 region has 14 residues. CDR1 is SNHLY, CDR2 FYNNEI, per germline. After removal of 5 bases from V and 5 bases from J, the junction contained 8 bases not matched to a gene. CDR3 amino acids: CASSYLQGGTEAFF. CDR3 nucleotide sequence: TGTGCCAGCAGTTATCTTCAGGGGGGGACTGAAGCTTTCTTT.

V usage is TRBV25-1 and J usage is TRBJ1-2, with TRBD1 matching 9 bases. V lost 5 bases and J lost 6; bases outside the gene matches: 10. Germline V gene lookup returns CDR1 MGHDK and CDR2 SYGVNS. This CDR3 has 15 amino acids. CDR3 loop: CASSFLTGGADGYTF. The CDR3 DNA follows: TGTGCCAGCAGTTTCCTTACAGGGGGCGCGGATGGCTACACCTTC.